This T cell receptor beta chain was recorded in a study of identical twins (dated by TCRdb to the mid-2010s). In the study overall: The study deep-sequenced TCR alpha and beta repertoires from monozygotic twins, unrelated adults of various ages and cord blood to test whether fetal clonotypes persist. To rule out contamination, the twin experiments were replicated at different times with different library preparation protocols. General findings and caveats noted by the study authors: In monozygotic twins, out-of-frame TCR alpha sharing was systematically underestimated by recombination models, although the models agreed with sharing between unrelated individuals. Zero-insertion analyses could be partly confounded by invariant T cells such as MAIT and iNKT, although diverse VJ usage argued against such confounding for most clonotypes. The excess sharing between twins in beta out-of-frame sequences was weaker because fewer shared sequences reduced the signal-to-noise ratio. Abundant cord blood beta clonotypes had fewer insertions, young adult naive repertoires showed a similar but weaker trend, and memory repertoires showed no such trend. Because the same donors could not be followed over many years, conclusions were based on cross-sectional statistical analysis. Compared with coincidental sharing between unrelated individuals, an excess of low generation-probability sequences was observed among out-of-frame TCR alpha sequences shared between twins.

About this clonotype: Its antigen is currently not known. Per-nucleotide qualities are absent, and no much larger clonotype sits a single base away.

Compared with germline, V lacks 7 bases and J lacks 4 bases; bases without a gene match: 8. From its cysteine to its phenylalanine, the CDR3 spans 15 amino acids. This entry keeps only the CDR3 DNA: 45 bases, framed from base 1. The germline V gene sets CDR1 to MNHNS and CDR2 to SASEGT. Every donor in the study was a healthy Caucasian. The twin cohort consisted of three pairs of female monozygotic twins, all aged roughly 18 to 29 years. Positive isolation kits from Invitrogen were used to isolate CD4+ and CD8+ T cell populations. Library preparation used 5' RACE. Sequencer: Illumina HiSeq 2000. A universal primer binding site was added through template switching, and the final cDNA carried a unique molecular identifier so that TCR cDNA molecules could be counted accurately. First-strand cDNA for TCR alpha and beta chains was synthesized from specific primers in the conserved constant-segment region. To control for contamination, each cDNA library was double barcoded with a SMART-Mk sample barcode plus Illumina barcodes. TruSeq adapter sequences along with Illumina sample barcodes were introduced in two successive PCR steps. Sequencing of the TCR alpha and beta cDNA libraries was done on the Illumina HiSeq platform using custom primers. As for how the authors treated the data: MiGEC processed the raw reads to extract unique molecular identifiers, while MiXCR was used to determine the CDR3 positions. Recombination models were inferred per individual with the repgenHMM and IGoR tools using an EM algorithm. Shared clonotype analysis was performed with the tcR package in R, normalizing sharing by the product of cloneset sizes. To study raw recombination free of thymic and clonal selection effects, out-of-frame nonproductive sequences were analyzed. TCRdb handled the public reads itself, with Q25 trimming in fastp and clone calling in MiXCR, and kept productive beta chains. CDR3 protein duplicates are merged, each entry listing the most common genes and DNA. The V and J calls here are based on TCRdb, not the publication. The sample data list around 450,000 distinct CDR3 sequences, and over 12% of these were observed just once. The top ten hold more than 0.5% of the sample.

The sample also formed part of further work on yellow fever vaccine responses in identical twins. Drawing on the second study: According to the authors, in identical twins the way T cells responded to vaccination appeared partly convergent and partly personalized. In identical twins, the study followed T cell clones that responded to the vaccine with precision.

The rearranged chain carries TRBV6-1 and TRBJ2-3; 10 of the junction bases match TRBD2. The sequenced material came from CD4+ T cells sorted from blood. This sequence originates from a woman aged 18-35 years in good health. DNA sequence: TGTGCCAGCACCGCGAGGACTAGCGGTGCAGATACGCAGTATTTT. Its amino acids are CASTARTSGADTQYF.